The 8 T cell receptor beta chains given below trace back to one sample, sequenced in a study of blood T cell repertoires in COVID-19. Profiling relied on immunoSEQ multiplex PCR, and the TCRdb table lists in-frame clones only, not all of them. The sample lists approximately 100,000 clones; around 90% were seen once. What was sequenced was peripheral blood. The receptors shown here come from a man aged 50 to 60 in a cohort sampled during active COVID-19.

This chain joins TRBV2 and TRBJ2-7; a weak D match, TRBD2 (6 bases). V lost 7 bases to trimming and J lost 4 bases, with 11 bases between them. The CDR3 has 12 residues. The germline CDR1 and CDR2 sequences are SNHLY and FYNNEI. CDR3 region: CASKMGGYEQYV. DNA for the CDR3: TGTGCCAGCAAGATGGGGGGTTACGAGCAGTACGTC.

The chain is built from TRBV3-1 (or the pseudogene TRBV3-2) and TRBJ1-1, with 12 bases identical to TRBD1. The CDR3 totals 15 residues. V shed 5 bases and J 5 bases; nucleotides not matched to a gene: 6. Germline CDR1 reads LGHDT; CDR2 reads YNNKEL (reference sequence). CDR3: CASSGGQGARTEAFF. The CDR3 region has the DNA TGTGCCAGCAGCGGGGGACAGGGGGCGAGGACTGAAGCTTTCTTT.

The chain couples TRBV5-6 to TRBJ2-3, with a tentative D call TRBD2 (6 bases). There are 15 residues in the CDR3. Germline V gene data show CDR1 as SGHDT and CDR2 as YYEEEE. Trimming left V 3 bases short and J 3 bases short, with 14 bases between. This chain's CDR3 is CASSSGLIRTDTQYF. The CDR3 DNA sequence: TGTGCCAGCAGCTCGGGACTCATAAGAACAGATACGCAGTATTTT.

This chain links TRBV18 with TRBJ1-1; D is perhaps TRBD1 (6 bases). The CDR3 runs to 15 residues. The germline V gene encodes CDR1 KGHSH and CDR2 LQKENI. The germline V and J ends were trimmed by 0 bases and 5 bases, with 13 bases remaining between them. CDR3 nucleotides: TGTGCCAGCTCACCACCGCAGGGGCGAACGACTGAAGCTTTCTTT. It yields the protein CASSPPQGRTTEAFF.

The rearrangement joins TRBV5-1 to TRBJ1-1; 7 nucleotides match TRBD1. Germline assignment: CDR1 SGHRS and CDR2 YFSETQ. J lost 5 bases, V lost 4 bases, and 11 bases had no gene match. The CDR3 is 15 amino acids. CDR3 nucleotide sequence: TGCGCCAGCAGCCCCCGACAGGGATTCTGGACTGAAGCTTTCTTT. This gives the protein CASSPRQGFWTEAFF.

This chain joins TRBV9 and TRBJ2-1, with 10 positions matching TRBD2. The CDR3 contains 15 residues. Unmatched junction bases numbered 3, after V lost 5 bases and J lost 1 base. The germline V gene encodes CDR1 SGDLS and CDR2 YYNGEE. CDR3 DNA: TGTGCCAGCAGTCGTAGCGGGGGGTCCTACAATGAGCAGTTCTTC. It encodes CASSRSGGSYNEQFF.

This clone was seen a few times. This chain joins TRBV10-3 and TRBJ2-5; TRBD2 matches at 12 bases. The CDR3 is 18 amino acids. Germline-derived CDR1 and CDR2 are ENHRY and SYGVKD. After removal of 0 bases from V and 7 bases from J, the junction contained 12 bases not matched to a gene. The CDR3 protein is CAISESMPSGGAAATQYF. The CDR3 DNA reads as TGTGCCATCAGTGAGTCGATGCCTAGCGGGGGGGCCGCGGCGACCCAGTACTTC.

The chain carries TRBV5-1 and TRBJ2-5; 13 bases are shared with TRBD2. Germline assignment: CDR1 SGHRS and CDR2 YFSETQ. CDR3 length equals 15 residues. The V segment lost 3 bases and the J segment 4 bases; nucleotides outside the gene matches: 3. The DNA of the CDR3 is TGCGCCAGCAGCTCGGGACTAGCGGGGACAGAGACCCAGTACTTC. Translating it yields CASSSGLAGTETQYF.